A single sample gave rise to the 10 T cell receptor beta chains below, sequenced in a study of blood T cell repertoires in COVID-19. Some clones are missing from TCRdb's copy, which holds only in-frame ones; the method was immunoSEQ multiplex PCR. The sample has a few hundred thousand clones, approximately 86% seen once. The sample comprised peripheral blood. Receptors were obtained from a woman in her 70s with COVID-19, enrolled during active disease.

As concerns this clone: This sample also contains other DNA sequences that code for the same CDR3. V and J are TRBV30 and TRBJ1-2, with 9 bases matching TRBD1. Germline-derived CDR1 and CDR2 are GTSNPN and SVGIG (reference sequence). The CDR3 has 13 amino acids. J gave up 4 bases and V 3 bases, and 3 bases lay outside the gene matches. The CDR3 protein is CAWSRQGGYGYTF. CDR3 coding DNA: TGTGCCTGGAGCCGACAGGGGGGCTATGGCTACACCTTC.

The chain employs TRBV30 and TRBJ2-1; 11 bases align to TRBD2. The germline V gene has CDR1 GTSNPN and CDR2 SVGIG (reference sequence). With V trimmed by 3 bases and J by 7 bases, 11 bases remained unmatched. The length of the CDR3 is 16 residues. The CDR3 loop reads CAWSPVLAGVFNEQFF. The CDR3 nucleotides are TGTGCCTGGAGCCCGGTACTAGCGGGGGTTTTTAATGAGCAGTTCTTC.

Only a few counts were recorded for this clone. J is TRBJ1-1 and V is TRBV12-5; weak D call: TRBD1 (5 bases). Germline V gene lookup returns CDR1 LGHNT and CDR2 FRNRAP. The CDR3 spans 14 residues. The germline V and J ends were trimmed by 6 bases and 1 base, with 12 bases remaining between them. The CDR3 is CASGPDTRNTEAFF. CDR3 DNA sequence: TGTGCTAGTGGCCCGGACACACGGAACACTGAAGCTTTCTTT.

CDR3 residues: CASSVKQGNTEAFF. The CDR3 DNA reads as TGTGCCAGCAGCGTCAAACAGGGGAACACTGAAGCTTTCTTT. The rearrangement links TRBV7-9 to TRBJ1-1; tentatively, D is TRBD1 (6 bases). Trimming cost V 5 bases and J 1 base, with 11 bases left between them. Looked up from germline, CDR1 is SEHNR and CDR2 is FQNEAQ (reference sequence). The CDR3 loop spans 14 amino acids.

This clone has only a few counts. The chain uses TRBV10-1 and TRBJ1-1, with D possibly being TRBD1 (5 bases). Germline V gene data show CDR1 as WNHNN and CDR2 as SYGVQD (reference sequence). The CDR3 runs 13 residues. Trimming stripped 4 bases from V and 1 base from J, with 7 bases between. The CDR3 sequence is CASSAQGNTEAFF. In nucleotides, the CDR3 is TGCGCCAGCAGTGCTCAGGGGAACACTGAAGCTTTCTTT.

CDR3 region: CASSIRAGRNTEAFF. The DNA of the CDR3 is TGTGCCAGTAGTATAAGGGCAGGGCGGAACACTGAAGCTTTCTTT. The chain links TRBV19 to TRBJ1-1, with D perhaps TRBD1 (5 bases). The CDR3 has 15 residues. CDR1 and CDR2 (germline): LNHDA, SQIVND (reference sequence). Trimming pared 2 bases from V and 1 base from J, leaving 11 bases between.

The rearrangement joins TRBV30 to TRBJ1-2, with 8 bases aligning to TRBD1. CDR1 and CDR2 from the germline V gene are GTSNPN and SVGIG (reference sequence). Trimming removed 4 bases from V and 7 bases from J; junction bases left unmatched: 8. CDR3 length: 13 residues. Here the CDR3 reads CAWTPGTGSGYTF. CDR3 bases: TGTGCCTGGACTCCCGGGACAGGATCTGGCTACACCTTC.

This clone has only a few counts. The chain recombines TRBV3-1 (or the pseudogene TRBV3-2) with TRBJ2-1; 8 bases align to TRBD2. Germline loops: CDR1 LGHDT, CDR2 YNNKEL (reference sequence). The CDR3 sequence is 16 residues long. Unmatched junction bases numbered 7, after V lost 2 bases and J lost 4 bases. As DNA, the CDR3 is TGTGCCAGCAGCCAAACGGTAACGGGGGGGTACAATGAGCAGTTCTTC. Amino acids: CASSQTVTGGYNEQFF.

Concerning this clone itself: Distinct nucleotide sequences in the sample also encode this CDR3. The genes are TRBV28 and TRBJ1-2, with 8 bases fitting TRBD1. CDR1 and CDR2 from the germline V gene are MDHEN and SYDVKM. With 7 bases clipped from V and 7 bases from J, the junction kept 8 bases outside the gene matches. This CDR3 is 13 amino acids long. The CDR3, as DNA: TGTGCCAGCACGCGACAGGGGAGGAGTGGCTACACCTTC. Its translation is CASTRQGRSGYTF.

This chain joins TRBV4-1 and TRBJ1-1; 7 bases are shared with TRBD1. The junction had 9 bases not matched to a gene; V was cut back by 1 base and J by 7 bases. Germline V gene lookup returns CDR1 MGHRA and CDR2 YSYEKL. This CDR3 comprises 15 residues. CDR3 DNA sequence: TGCGCCAGCAGCCAAGCCGCCGGGACAGTTGATGAAGCTTTCTTT. Translating it yields CASSQAAGTVDEAFF.